This passage covers 27 T cell receptor beta chains from one sample sequenced in a study of patients and donors after allogeneic stem cell transplantation. TCRdb re-called the RT-PCR reads through MiXCR, storing one row per CDR3 protein. The sample comprises hundreds of thousands of distinct CDR3 sequences, 35% to 45% of which are singletons, and under 14% rests with the top ten. Material for sequencing was blood, either unsorted or a sorted T cell fraction (not recorded which). The receptors shown here come from a human donor who was either an allogeneic HSCT recipient or a stem cell or donor lymphocyte infusion donor (not recorded which). It is not recorded whose cells these are; they may come from a transplant donor.

This chain uses TRBV7-9 with TRBJ2-1; D is unresolved. Germline V gene sequence: CDR1 SEHNR, CDR2 FQNEAQ (reference sequence). The CDR3 has 11 residues. V was pared by 11 bases and J by 1 base, with 6 bases between. CDR3 DNA sequence: TGTGCCGGTGAATCCTACAATGAGCAGTTCTTC. This sequence encodes CAGESYNEQFF.

The chain combines TRBV4-2 with TRBJ1-4; D is perhaps TRBD1 (5 bases). V was trimmed by 6 bases and J by 7 bases, leaving 18 bases between them. The germline V gene has CDR1 LGHNA and CDR2 YNFKEQ. The CDR3 has 15 amino acids. This CDR3 is CASRPGPEGGEKLFF. DNA for the CDR3: TGTGCCAGCAGGCCGGGGCCCGAAGGTGGTGAAAAACTGTTTTTT.

This clonotype has more than one count but fewer than ten. The chain recombines TRBV5-5 with TRBJ2-1, with 9 bases lining up with TRBD1. The germline V gene has CDR1 SGHKS and CDR2 YYEKEE (reference sequence). Germline trimming cut 4 bases from V and 1 base from J; bases unmatched to any gene: 3. The CDR3 is made up of 15 amino acids. The CDR3 bases are TGTGCCAGCAGCCCCGGGACAGGGTCCTACAATGAGCAGTTCTTC. As protein: CASSPGTGSYNEQFF.

V gene TRBV20-1 combines with J gene TRBJ1-5; the D gene is possibly TRBD1 (5 bases). The germline CDR1 and CDR2 sequences are DFQATT and SNEGSKA (reference sequence). V lost 0 bases and J lost 1, with 7 bases in between. This CDR3 has 14 residues. CDR3 coding DNA: TGCAGTGCTAGAGATGGGGACAGCAATCAGCCCCAGCATTTT. Its translation: CSARDGDSNQPQHF.

This clonotype occurred once. J is TRBJ2-1 and V is TRBV12-3 or TRBV12-4; 8 bases map to TRBD2. This CDR3 spans 15 amino acids. V shed 4 bases, J shed 5 bases, and the junction held 7 bases outside the gene matches. CDR3 nucleotides: TGTGCCAGCAGTTCTACTAGCGGAAACGACAATGAGCAGTTCTTC. Protein sequence: CASSSTSGNDNEQFF.

The gene calls are TRBV28 and TRBJ1-4; possible D gene TRBD1, 5 bases. Germline V lookup: CDR1 MDHEN, CDR2 SYDVKM. CDR3 size: 14 residues. V lost 5 bases and J 8 bases, leaving 15 bases between the germline ends. The CDR3 reads CASSQAARQEKLFF. The CDR3 coding sequence is TGTGCCAGCAGTCAAGCGGCCCGACAGGAAAAACTGTTTTTT.

This clonotype was found a few times. V usage is TRBV15 and J usage is TRBJ1-1, with a possible D match to TRBD1 (5 bases). The ends were cut back, 8 bases at V and 5 bases at J, with 15 bases in the middle. The CDR3 covers 13 residues. Per germline, CDR1 LNHNV and CDR2 YYDKDF (reference sequence). The CDR3 is CATSRGKGTEAFF. CDR3 nucleotide sequence: TGTGCCACCTCCCGAGGGAAGGGGACTGAAGCTTTCTTT.

The chain recombines TRBV7-8 with TRBJ2-4; TRBD2 might be the D (6 bases). CDR1 and CDR2 from the germline V gene are SGHVS and FQNEAQ. V lost 7 bases and J 2 bases, leaving 12 bases between the germline ends. The CDR3 covers 14 residues. The CDR3 protein is CASTEGTTKNIQYF. In DNA form, the CDR3 reads TGTGCCAGCACGGAGGGGACGACCAAAAACATTCAGTACTTC.

The rearrangement uses TRBV5-1 and TRBJ2-5, with 12 bases fitting TRBD1. The V gene's germline CDR1 is SGHRS and CDR2 YFSETQ. J lost 2 bases, V lost 3 bases, and 11 bases had no gene match. This CDR3 is 18 amino acids long. The CDR3: CASSSRDRGRGGQETQYF. The CDR3 nucleotides read TGCGCCAGCAGCTCGAGGGACAGGGGGCGAGGTGGACAAGAGACCCAGTACTTC.

The chain couples TRBV10-3 to TRBJ1-1, with D uncertain. Germline CDR1 ENHRY, CDR2 SYGVKD. V was clipped by 3 bases and J by 5 bases, with 7 bases between them. The CDR3 runs 12 residues. DNA of the CDR3: TGTGCCATCAGTGATGGCGGGACTGAAGCTTTCTTT. Its protein product is CAISDGGTEAFF.

This clonotype was detected a few times. This chain connects TRBV28 to TRBJ1-1; perhaps TRBD1 as D (6 bases). Deletions cut 4 bases from V and 11 bases from J, with 23 bases between. The CDR3 is 15 residues long. Germline CDR1 is MDHEN and CDR2 is SYDVKM. The CDR3 here is CASSSQTKQGSDAFF. DNA of the CDR3: TGTGCCAGCAGTTCTCAGACAAAACAGGGATCGGATGCTTTCTTT.

V and J are TRBV19 and TRBJ1-1; D is uncertain. V was pared by 2 bases and J by 0 bases, with 10 bases between. The germline gives CDR1 LNHDA, CDR2 SQIVND (reference sequence). CDR3 length: 15 residues. The CDR3: CASSITAQMNTEAFF. The CDR3 nucleotides read TGTGCCAGTAGTATAACTGCACAGATGAACACTGAAGCTTTCTTT.

This chain connects TRBV5-1 to TRBJ2-5, with D possibly TRBD1 on 5 matching bases. V lost 4 bases to trimming and J lost 1 base, with 8 bases between them. Germline assignment: CDR1 SGHRS and CDR2 YFSETQ. CDR3 size: 13 residues. In DNA form, the CDR3 reads TGCGCCAGCAGCGTTAGGGGCCAAGAGACCCAGTACTTC. This encodes CASSVRGQETQYF.

The J gene is TRBJ2-7, the V gene TRBV6-6; the D is unclear. This CDR3 is 14 amino acids long. Germline assignment: CDR1 MNHNY and CDR2 SVGAGI (reference sequence). Between the trimmed V and J ends, which lost 0 bases and 7 bases, there was a span of 13 bases. CDR3 in DNA: TGTGCCAGCAGTTACTCCCGGCTCTCACGAGAGCAGTACTTC. Protein: CASSYSRLSREQYF.

Concerning this clonotype: The junction and the germline gene differ at one end; a read error may be behind it. The V and J genes are TRBV7-9 and TRBJ1-1; D not resolved. The CDR3 loop spans 16 amino acids. The V gene's germline CDR1 is SEHNR and CDR2 FQNEAQ (reference sequence). The CDR3 spells CASSSSVGPGNSEAFF. The CDR3 nucleotides read TGTGCCAGCAGCTCCTCCGTGGGCCCGGGGAACTCTGAAGCTTTCTTT. The full variable domain, in which reference TRBV7-9 and TRBJ1-1 provide the parts outside the CDR3, is DTGVSQNPRHKITKRGQNVTFRCDPISEHNRLYWYRQTLGQGPEFLTYFQNEAQLEKSRLLSDRFSAERPKGSFSTLEIQRTEQGDSAMYLCASSSSVGPGNSEAFFGQGTRLTVV.

This rearrangement joins TRBV9 to TRBJ1-5, with 7 positions matching TRBD1. Per the germline V gene, CDR1 is SGDLS and CDR2 is YYNGEE. V lost 4 bases and J lost 4; bases outside the gene matches: 5. The CDR3 loop spans 14 amino acids. CDR3 in amino acids: CASSPRDRNQPQHF. CDR3 nucleotides: TGTGCCAGCAGCCCACGGGACAGAAATCAGCCCCAGCATTTT.

This clonotype turned up a few times. This chain uses TRBV20-1 with TRBJ1-6, with 10 bases fitting TRBD1. The CDR3 extends over 15 amino acids. V lost 5 bases to trimming and J lost 5 bases; unmatched junction nucleotides: 6. Germline V gene sequence: CDR1 DFQATT, CDR2 SNEGSKA (reference sequence). The CDR3 is CSAQRQGAHNSPLHF. CDR3 nucleotides: TGCAGTGCTCAACGACAGGGGGCGCATAATTCACCCCTCCACTTT.

This clonotype has more than one count but fewer than ten. J is TRBJ2-1 and V is TRBV27; 8 nucleotides align to TRBD1. CDR1 and CDR2 (germline): MNHEY, SMNVEV (reference sequence). Trimming at V came to 0 bases and at J to 3 bases, leaving 1 base not matched to a gene. CDR3 length: 15 residues. CDR3 nucleotide sequence: TGTGCCAGCAGTTTATCGGGACAGGACTACAATGAGCAGTTCTTC. Translating gives CASSLSGQDYNEQFF.

The CDR3: CASSLRPGPYEQYF. CDR3 DNA sequence: TGTGCCAGCAGTTTACGACCGGGACCCTACGAGCAGTACTTC. The chain employs TRBV27 and TRBJ2-7; D may match TRBD1 or TRBD2 (5 bases each). Trimming removed 2 bases at V and 2 bases at J, with 10 bases between. The CDR3 totals 14 residues. Germline values: CDR1 MNHEY, CDR2 SMNVEV (reference sequence).

The chain combines TRBV5-1 with TRBJ2-7; D unresolved. The V gene lost 0 bases and the J gene lost 4 bases, with 8 bases spanning the gap. This CDR3 is 13 amino acids long. Per the germline V gene, CDR1 is SGHRS and CDR2 is YFSETQ. In DNA form, the CDR3 reads TGCGCCAGCAGCTTGGAACAGCCGTACGAGCAGTACTTC. The encoded protein is CASSLEQPYEQYF.

The CDR3, as DNA: TGTGCCAGCTCACCTTACATGACAGGGGCAATGACCTCCCAAGCTTTCTTT. Translating gives CASSPYMTGAMTSQAFF. This chain joins TRBV18 and TRBJ1-1; 8 bases are shared with TRBD1. The CDR3 totals 17 residues. Trimming took 3 bases from V and 9 from J; bases not matched to a gene: 18. CDR1 is KGHSH and CDR2 is LQKENI in the germline V gene.

This rearrangement joins TRBV6-5 to TRBJ2-1; 8 nucleotides agree with TRBD2. Germline CDR1 reads MNHEY; CDR2 reads SVGAGI. The CDR3 is 15 residues long. V gave up 4 bases and J gave up 5 bases; unmatched junction bases: 7. Here the CDR3 reads CASSSGLEIDNEQFF. CDR3 DNA sequence: TGTGCCAGCAGTTCGGGACTAGAAATCGACAATGAGCAGTTCTTC.

V and J are TRBV27 and TRBJ1-1, with TRBD1 matching over 8 bases. The CDR3 sequence is 14 residues long. CDR1 is MNHEY and CDR2 is SMNVEV in the germline V gene (reference sequence). The J segment lost 1 base and the V segment lost 6 bases, leaving 4 bases of the junction unmatched. The CDR3 bases are TGTGCCAGCAGCTTCGGACAGGGGAACACTGAAGCTTTCTTT. It translates to CASSFGQGNTEAFF.

CDR3 region: CASSQRRINQPQHF. The CDR3 DNA is TGCGCCAGCAGCCAACGACGGATCAATCAGCCCCAGCATTTT. The chain links TRBV4-1 to TRBJ1-5; no reliable D call. Between the trimmed V and J ends, which lost 2 bases and 3 bases, there was a span of 8 bases. The CDR3 spans 14 residues. Germline CDR1 MGHRA, CDR2 YSYEKL.

The CDR3 DNA reads as TGTGCCAGCAGCCGCAGTGGCCCCATATATTTT. Protein product: CASSRSGPIYF. J is TRBJ1-3 and V is TRBV12-3 or TRBV12-4; D remains ambiguous. This CDR3 is 11 amino acids long. V lost 6 bases and J lost 11, with 11 bases in between.

The rearrangement joins TRBV29-1 to TRBJ2-7, with D tentatively TRBD2 (6 bases). Trimming cost V 6 bases and J 0 bases, with 12 bases left between them. The CDR3 runs 13 residues. The germline V gene encodes CDR1 SQVTM and CDR2 ANQGSEA. This CDR3 reads CSVLSGASYEQYF. The CDR3 DNA follows: TGCAGCGTCCTTTCGGGAGCCTCCTACGAGCAGTACTTC.

The sample holds many counts of this clonotype. This rearrangement joins TRBV4-1 to TRBJ1-5; D ambiguous. The CDR3 consists of 16 residues. Trimming left V 1 base short and J 3 bases short, with 13 bases between. Germline CDR1 reads MGHRA; CDR2 reads YSYEKL. In DNA, the CDR3 is TGCGCCAGCAGCCAAGCCCAGATCCAGGCCAATCAGCCCCAGCATTTT. It is translated as CASSQAQIQANQPQHF.